Described below is a single TCR beta chain sequence and its context. In the original analysis: Estimates of nucleated cell counts were drawn from the amplification of reference gene primers. TCRdb's table, derived via immunoSEQ multiplex PCR, lists solely in-frame clones and lacks some. V, J and clone size are those of that table, while D and trimming were read from the DNA. The repertoire has about 160,000 clones, 80% to 90% of them found once; the top ten carry roughly 5.4%. The germline gives CDR1 SGHRS, CDR2 YFSETQ. This CDR3 contains 11 residues. Trimming pared 4 bases from V and 10 bases from J, leaving 9 bases between. The sample is drawn from a study of blood T cell repertoires in COVID-19. Study-level background: In each case, the material was cDNA or gDNA derived from T cells, B-cell-depleted T cells, or PBMCs.

The source of this sequence is a woman in her fifties or sixties with COVID-19, enrolled during active disease. The V and J genes are TRBV5-1 and TRBJ2-1, with a tentative D call TRBD1 (5 bases). The source material was peripheral blood. This chain's CDR3 is CASSARVEQFF. The DNA of the CDR3 is TGCGCCAGCAGCGCCAGGGTCGAGCAGTTCTTC.